This T cell receptor beta chain was recorded in a study of radiation and T cells in renal cell carcinoma. This CDR3 spans 14 amino acids. Germline V CDR1 and CDR2: MNHNY, SVGAGI (reference sequence). The germline V and J ends were trimmed by 5 bases and 4 bases, with 14 bases remaining between them. The data were produced by immunoSEQ multiplex PCR, yet TCRdb's version contains in-frame clones alone and is incomplete. The profile shows just over 15,000 clones, less than 65% of them singletons. This clone has a handful of counts. Documented treatment: 15 Gy SBRT to primary tumor, nephrectomy 4 weeks later.

The chain employs TRBV6-6 and TRBJ1-2; D might be TRBD1 (6 bases). The sequences come from tumor tissue, collected from a patient whose treatment included radiotherapy and nephrectomy. This clonotype was sampled from a woman in her seventies with renal cell carcinoma. The CDR3, as DNA: TGTGCCAGCAGTCGCCGGGACATGCCCTATGGCTACACCTTC. It yields the protein CASSRRDMPYGYTF.